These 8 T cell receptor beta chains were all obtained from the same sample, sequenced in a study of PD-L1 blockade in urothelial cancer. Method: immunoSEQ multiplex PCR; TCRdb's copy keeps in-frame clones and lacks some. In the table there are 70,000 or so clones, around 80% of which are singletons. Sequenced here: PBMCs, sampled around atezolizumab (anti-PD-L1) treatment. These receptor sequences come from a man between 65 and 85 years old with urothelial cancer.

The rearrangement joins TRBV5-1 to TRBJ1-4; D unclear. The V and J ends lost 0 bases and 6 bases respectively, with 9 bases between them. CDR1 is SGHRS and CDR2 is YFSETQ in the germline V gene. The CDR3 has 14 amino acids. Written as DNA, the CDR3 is TGCGCCAGCAGCTTGGGTCGGGTGGATGAAAAACTGTTTTTT. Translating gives CASSLGRVDEKLFF.

The CDR3 bases are TGTGCCAGCAGCGTAGGTGTGACAGGGAACAATGAGCAGTTCTTC. Encoded protein: CASSVGVTGNNEQFF. The rearrangement links TRBV9 to TRBJ2-1, with TRBD1 matching over 7 bases. Germline CDR1 SGDLS, CDR2 YYNGEE. The CDR3 length is 15 residues. Trimming took 0 bases from V and 5 from J; bases not matched to a gene: 5.

The CDR3 spells CASSIRLTGRSGNTIYF. The DNA for the CDR3 is TGTGCCAGTAGTATCAGGTTAACAGGTCGCTCTGGAAACACCATATATTTT. This chain connects TRBV19 to TRBJ1-3, with a possible D match to TRBD1 (5 bases). The CDR3 length is 17 residues. Deletions cut 3 bases from V and 0 bases from J, with 15 bases between. CDR1 LNHDA and CDR2 SQIVND come from the germline V gene (reference sequence).

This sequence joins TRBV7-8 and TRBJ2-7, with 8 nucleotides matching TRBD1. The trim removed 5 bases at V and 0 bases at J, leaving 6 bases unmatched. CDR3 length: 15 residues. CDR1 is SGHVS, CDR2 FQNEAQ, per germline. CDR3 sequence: CASSIGTGSSYEQYF. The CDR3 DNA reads TGTGCCAGCAGCATCGGGACAGGTAGCTCCTACGAGCAGTACTTC.

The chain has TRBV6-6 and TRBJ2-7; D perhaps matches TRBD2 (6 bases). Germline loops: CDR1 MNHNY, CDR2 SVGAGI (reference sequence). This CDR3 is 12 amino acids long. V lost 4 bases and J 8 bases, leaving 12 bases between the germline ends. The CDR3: CASSLGLSKQYF. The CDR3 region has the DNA TGTGCCAGCAGTTTGGGACTCTCCAAGCAGTACTTC.

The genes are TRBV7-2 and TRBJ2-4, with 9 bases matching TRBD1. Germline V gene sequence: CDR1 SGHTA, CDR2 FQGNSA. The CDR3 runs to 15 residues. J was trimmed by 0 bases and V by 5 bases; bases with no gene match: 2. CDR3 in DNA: TGTGCCAGCAGCCGGGACAGGGCAGCCAAAAACATTCAGTACTTC. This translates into CASSRDRAAKNIQYF. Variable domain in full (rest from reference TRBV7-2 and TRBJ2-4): GAGVSQSPSNKVTEKGKDVELRCDPISGHTALYWYRQSLGQGLEFLIYFQGNSAPDKSGLPSDRFSAERTGGSVSTLTIQRTQQEDSAVYLCASSRDRAAKNIQYFGAGTRLSVL.

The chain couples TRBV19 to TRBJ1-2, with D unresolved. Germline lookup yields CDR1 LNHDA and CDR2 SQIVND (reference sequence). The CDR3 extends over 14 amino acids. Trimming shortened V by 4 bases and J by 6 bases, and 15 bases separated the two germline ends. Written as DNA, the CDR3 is TGTGCCAGTAGTAACCCGACAAGAAGGCATGGCTACACCTTC. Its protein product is CASSNPTRRHGYTF.

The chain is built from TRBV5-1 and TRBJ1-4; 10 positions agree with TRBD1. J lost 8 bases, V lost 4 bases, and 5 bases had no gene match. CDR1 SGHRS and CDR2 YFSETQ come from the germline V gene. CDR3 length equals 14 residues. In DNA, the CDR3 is TGCGCCAGCAGCCCGGGACAGGGGATGGAAAAACTGTTTTTT. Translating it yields CASSPGQGMEKLFF.